The 8 T cell receptor beta chains in this list originate from one sample, sequenced in a study of blood T cell repertoires in COVID-19. The method was immunoSEQ multiplex PCR; TCRdb's version includes in-frame clones alone and lacks a portion of them. The sample includes some 220,000 clones, about 84% seen only once; the top ten take 9.5% to 15%. The material sequenced was peripheral blood. The receptors come from a human donor in a cohort sampled during active COVID-19.

The chain joins TRBV6-6 to TRBJ1-5, with 7 bases fitting TRBD1. V trimming: 5 bases; J trimming: 5 bases; junction bases outside the gene matches: 9. The CDR3 totals 15 residues. Germline CDR1 MNHNY, CDR2 SVGAGI (reference sequence). CDR3 nucleotide sequence: TGTGCCAGCAGTACCCGCGCAGGGGGAGATCAGCCCCAGCATTTT. This codes for CASSTRAGGDQPQHF.

V usage is TRBV7-2 and J usage is TRBJ2-1, with 9 positions matching TRBD1. CDR1 is SGHTA, CDR2 FQGNSA, per germline. Trimming at V came to 2 bases and at J to 6 bases, leaving 8 bases not matched to a gene. There are 16 residues in the CDR3. CDR3 sequence (DNA): TGTGCCAGCAGCTTATCCGGGACAGGGCGGATCAATGAGCAGTTCTTC. Its protein is CASSLSGTGRINEQFF.

A few counts support this clone. This sequence joins TRBV7-9 and TRBJ1-6; possibly TRBD1 for D (5 bases). CDR1 and CDR2 (germline): SEHNR, FQNEAQ (reference sequence). This CDR3 comprises 14 residues. Deletions cut 5 bases from V and 13 bases from J, with 18 bases between. The CDR3 coding sequence is TGTGCCAGCAGCCCTAAGCCCGGGGGTGTTCCCCTCCACTTT. Residues: CASSPKPGGVPLHF.

This clone came up once. The CDR3 sequence is CASSFGQGGTEAFF. In DNA, the CDR3 is TGCGCCAGCAGCTTCGGACAGGGGGGCACTGAAGCTTTCTTT. The gene calls are TRBV5-1 and TRBJ1-1, with 10 bases aligning to TRBD1. After removal of 2 bases from V and 4 bases from J, the junction contained 2 bases not matched to a gene. The CDR3 spans 14 residues. Germline V gene sequence: CDR1 SGHRS, CDR2 YFSETQ.

The rearrangement joins TRBV7-3 to TRBJ2-1; D gene uncertain. Trimming took 1 base from V and 7 from J, leaving 14 bases between them. Germline V CDR1 and CDR2: SGHTA, FQGTGA. This CDR3 comprises 15 residues. The CDR3 is CASSLNSRQWNEQFF. The CDR3 nucleotides read TGTGCCAGCAGCTTAAATAGCCGTCAATGGAATGAGCAGTTCTTC.

Notes on this clone: Other DNA sequences within the sample encode an identical CDR3. The genes are TRBV14 and TRBJ1-1; a possible D gene is TRBD1 (6 bases). The CDR3 sequence is 13 residues long. V was pared by 4 bases and J by 1 base, with 7 bases between. Germline-derived CDR1 and CDR2 are SGHDN and FVKESK. The CDR3 nucleotides read TGTGCCAGCAGCCTACAGGGGAACACTGAAGCTTTCTTT. It yields the protein CASSLQGNTEAFF.

The V gene is TRBV7-8, the J gene TRBJ2-5; unclear D gene. V lost 0 bases to trimming and J lost 2 bases, with 4 bases between them. CDR3 length: 13 amino acids. Germline V gene sequence: CDR1 SGHVS, CDR2 FQNEAQ. The CDR3 loop is CASSLASQETQYF. In DNA, the CDR3 is TGTGCCAGCAGCTTAGCATCTCAAGAGACCCAGTACTTC.

The chain couples TRBV27 to TRBJ2-7, with 8 positions matching TRBD1. CDR3 length: 14 residues. Germline CDR1 is MNHEY and CDR2 is SMNVEV (reference sequence). Trimming cost V 2 bases and J 1 base; bases outside gene matches: 1. The CDR3 loop reads CASSLGQGSYEQYF. In DNA form, the CDR3 reads TGTGCCAGCAGTTTAGGACAGGGATCCTACGAGCAGTACTTC.